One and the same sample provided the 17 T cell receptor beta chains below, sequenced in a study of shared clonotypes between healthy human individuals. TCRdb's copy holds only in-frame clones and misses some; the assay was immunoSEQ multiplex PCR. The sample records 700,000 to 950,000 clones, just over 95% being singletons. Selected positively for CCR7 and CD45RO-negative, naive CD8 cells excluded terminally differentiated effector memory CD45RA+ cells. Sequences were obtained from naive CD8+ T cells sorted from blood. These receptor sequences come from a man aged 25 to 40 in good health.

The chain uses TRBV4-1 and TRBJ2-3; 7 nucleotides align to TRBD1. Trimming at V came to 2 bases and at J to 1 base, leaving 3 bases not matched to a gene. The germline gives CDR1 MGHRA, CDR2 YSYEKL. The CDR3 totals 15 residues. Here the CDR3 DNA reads TGCGCCAGCAGCCAACAAACAGGGGGCACAGATACGCAGTATTTT. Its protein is CASSQQTGGTDTQYF.

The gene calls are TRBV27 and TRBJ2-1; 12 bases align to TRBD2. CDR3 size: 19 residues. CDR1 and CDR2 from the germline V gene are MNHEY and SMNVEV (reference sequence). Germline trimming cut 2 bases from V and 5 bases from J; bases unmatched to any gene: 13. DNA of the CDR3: TGTGCCAGCAGTTTAGGGTCTAGCGGGAGGGCCCGATTGCACAATGAGCAGTTCTTC. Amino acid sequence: CASSLGSSGRARLHNEQFF.

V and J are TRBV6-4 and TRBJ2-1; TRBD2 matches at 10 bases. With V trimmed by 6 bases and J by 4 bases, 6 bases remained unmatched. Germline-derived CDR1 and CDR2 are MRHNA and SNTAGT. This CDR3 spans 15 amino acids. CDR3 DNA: TGTGCCAGCAGCCCCCCGGGACTAGCGTACAATGAGCAGTTCTTC. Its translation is CASSPPGLAYNEQFF.

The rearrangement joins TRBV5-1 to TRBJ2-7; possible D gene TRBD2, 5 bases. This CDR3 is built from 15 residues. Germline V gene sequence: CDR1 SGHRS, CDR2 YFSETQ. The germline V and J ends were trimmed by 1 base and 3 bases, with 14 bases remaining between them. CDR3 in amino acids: CASSLYAGSRYEQYF. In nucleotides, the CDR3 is TGCGCCAGCAGCTTGTACGCGGGCAGCCGCTACGAGCAGTACTTC.

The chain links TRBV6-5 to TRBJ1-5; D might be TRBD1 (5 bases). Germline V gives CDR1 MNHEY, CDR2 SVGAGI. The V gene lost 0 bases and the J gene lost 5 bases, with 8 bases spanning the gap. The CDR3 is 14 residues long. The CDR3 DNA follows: TGTGCCAGCAGTTACTCGGGGGGGGATCAGCCCCAGCATTTT. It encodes CASSYSGGDQPQHF.

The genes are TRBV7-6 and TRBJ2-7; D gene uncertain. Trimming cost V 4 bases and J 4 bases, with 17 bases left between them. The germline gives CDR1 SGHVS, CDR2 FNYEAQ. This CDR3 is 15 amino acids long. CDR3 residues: CASSSATGHVYEQYF. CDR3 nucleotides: TGTGCCAGCAGCTCTGCTACCGGGCATGTTTACGAGCAGTACTTC.

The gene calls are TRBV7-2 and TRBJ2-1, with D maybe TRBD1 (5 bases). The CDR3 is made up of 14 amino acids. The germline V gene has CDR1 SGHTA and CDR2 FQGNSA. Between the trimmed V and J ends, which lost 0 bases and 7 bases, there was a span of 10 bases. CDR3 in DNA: TGTGCCAGCAGCTTAGCCCCAGGGCTGAATGAGCAGTTCTTC. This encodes CASSLAPGLNEQFF.

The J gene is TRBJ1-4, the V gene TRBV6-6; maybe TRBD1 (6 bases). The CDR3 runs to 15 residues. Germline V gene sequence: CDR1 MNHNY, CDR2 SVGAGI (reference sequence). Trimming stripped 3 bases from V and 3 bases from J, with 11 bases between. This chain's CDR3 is CASSYLAGANEKLFF. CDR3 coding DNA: TGTGCCAGCAGTTATTTGGCAGGGGCTAATGAAAAACTGTTTTTT.

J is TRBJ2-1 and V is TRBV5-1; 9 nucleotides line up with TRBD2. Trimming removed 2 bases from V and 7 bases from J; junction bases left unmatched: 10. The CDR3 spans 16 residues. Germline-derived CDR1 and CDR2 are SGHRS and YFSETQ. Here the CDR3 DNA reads TGCGCCAGCAGCTTACAAGCGGGAGGAATTCCAAATGAGCAGTTCTTC. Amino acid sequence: CASSLQAGGIPNEQFF.

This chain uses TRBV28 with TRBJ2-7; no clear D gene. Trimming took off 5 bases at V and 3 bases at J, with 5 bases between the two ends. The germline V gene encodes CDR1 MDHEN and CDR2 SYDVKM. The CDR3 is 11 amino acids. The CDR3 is CASSTVYEQYF. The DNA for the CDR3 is TGTGCCAGCAGTACCGTCTACGAGCAGTACTTC.

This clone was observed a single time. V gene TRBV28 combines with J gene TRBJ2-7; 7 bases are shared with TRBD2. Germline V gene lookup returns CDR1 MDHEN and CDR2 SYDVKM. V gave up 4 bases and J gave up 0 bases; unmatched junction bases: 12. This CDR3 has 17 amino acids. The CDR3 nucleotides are TGTGCCAGCAGTTCCCCCCTGGGGGGGGAAAGCTCCTACGAGCAGTACTTC. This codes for CASSSPLGGESSYEQYF.

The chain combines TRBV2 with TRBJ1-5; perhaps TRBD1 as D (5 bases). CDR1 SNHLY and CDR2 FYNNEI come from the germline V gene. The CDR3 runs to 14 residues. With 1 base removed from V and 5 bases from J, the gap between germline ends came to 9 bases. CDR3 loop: CASSEGQGYQPQHF. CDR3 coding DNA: TGTGCCAGCAGTGAAGGGCAGGGTTATCAGCCCCAGCATTTT.

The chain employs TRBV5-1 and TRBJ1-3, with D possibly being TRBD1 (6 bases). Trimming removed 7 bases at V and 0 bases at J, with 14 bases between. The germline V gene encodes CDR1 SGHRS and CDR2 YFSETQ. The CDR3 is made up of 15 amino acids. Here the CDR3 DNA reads TGCGCCAGCGGACATCAGGGGCCCTCTGGAAACACCATATATTTT. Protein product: CASGHQGPSGNTIYF.

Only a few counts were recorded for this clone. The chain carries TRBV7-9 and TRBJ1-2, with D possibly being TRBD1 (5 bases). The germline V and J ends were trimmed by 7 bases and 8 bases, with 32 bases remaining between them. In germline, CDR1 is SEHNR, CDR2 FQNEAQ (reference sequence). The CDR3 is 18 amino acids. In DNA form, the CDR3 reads TGTGCCAGCAACCCAGTGGGGATACCGGACAAGGCCCTCGGGGGCTACACCTTC. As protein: CASNPVGIPDKALGGYTF. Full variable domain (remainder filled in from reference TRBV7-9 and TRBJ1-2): DTGVSQNPRHKITKRGQNVTFRCDPISEHNRLYWYRQTLGQGPEFLTYFQNEAQLEKSRLLSDRFSAERPKGSFSTLEIQRTEQGDSAMYLCASNPVGIPDKALGGYTFGSGTRLTVV.

This CDR3 is CASSVVATSGFNEQFF. The CDR3 DNA reads as TGTGCCAGCAGCGTAGTCGCGACTAGCGGGTTCAATGAGCAGTTCTTC. J is TRBJ2-1 and V is TRBV9; 10 nucleotides agree with TRBD2. Trimming at V came to 0 bases and at J to 6 bases, leaving 6 bases not matched to a gene. Germline V gene lookup returns CDR1 SGDLS and CDR2 YYNGEE. This CDR3 region has 16 residues.

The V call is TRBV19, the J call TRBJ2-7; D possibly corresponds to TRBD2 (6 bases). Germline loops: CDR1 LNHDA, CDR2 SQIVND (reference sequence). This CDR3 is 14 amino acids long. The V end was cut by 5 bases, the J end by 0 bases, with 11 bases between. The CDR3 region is CASSPGLISYEQYF. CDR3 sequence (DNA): TGTGCCAGTAGTCCAGGACTAATCTCCTACGAGCAGTACTTC.

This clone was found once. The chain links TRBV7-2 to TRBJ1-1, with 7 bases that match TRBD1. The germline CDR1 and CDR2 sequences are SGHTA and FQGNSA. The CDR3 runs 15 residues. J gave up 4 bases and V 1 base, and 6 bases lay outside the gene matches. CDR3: CASSLERGRSTEAFF. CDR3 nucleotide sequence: TGTGCCAGCAGCTTAGAAAGGGGGCGGTCCACTGAAGCTTTCTTT.